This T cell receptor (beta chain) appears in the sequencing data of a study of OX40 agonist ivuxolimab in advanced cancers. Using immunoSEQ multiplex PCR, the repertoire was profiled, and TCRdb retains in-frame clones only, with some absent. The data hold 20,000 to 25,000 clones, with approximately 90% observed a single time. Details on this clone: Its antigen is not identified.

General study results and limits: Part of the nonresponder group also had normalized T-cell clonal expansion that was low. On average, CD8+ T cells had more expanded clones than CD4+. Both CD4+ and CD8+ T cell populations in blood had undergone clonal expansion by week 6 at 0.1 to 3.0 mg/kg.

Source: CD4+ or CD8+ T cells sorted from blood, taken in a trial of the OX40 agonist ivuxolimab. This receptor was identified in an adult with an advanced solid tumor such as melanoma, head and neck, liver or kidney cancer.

CDR3 nucleotides: TGTGCCAGCAGCTTACCGCTAGCGGGGGGGCCAGACACCGGGGAGCTGTTTTTT. Protein: CASSLPLAGGPDTGELFF. V is TRBV7-6 and J is TRBJ2-2; 12 nucleotides line up with TRBD2. The CDR3 is made up of 18 amino acids. CDR1 and CDR2 (germline): SGHVS, FNYEAQ. J gave up 3 bases and V 2 bases, and 7 bases lay outside the gene matches.